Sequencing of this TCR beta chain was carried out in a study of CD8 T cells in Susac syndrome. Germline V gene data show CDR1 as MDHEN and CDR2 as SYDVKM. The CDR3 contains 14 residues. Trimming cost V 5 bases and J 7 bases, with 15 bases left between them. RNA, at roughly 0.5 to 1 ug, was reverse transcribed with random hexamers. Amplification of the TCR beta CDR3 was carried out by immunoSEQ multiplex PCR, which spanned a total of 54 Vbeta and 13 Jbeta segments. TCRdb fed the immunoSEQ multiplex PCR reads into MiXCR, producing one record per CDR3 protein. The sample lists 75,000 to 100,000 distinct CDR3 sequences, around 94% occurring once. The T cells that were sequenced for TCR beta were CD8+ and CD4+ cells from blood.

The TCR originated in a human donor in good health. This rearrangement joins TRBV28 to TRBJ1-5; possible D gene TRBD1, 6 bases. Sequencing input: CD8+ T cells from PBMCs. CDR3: CASSVQGRKQPQHF. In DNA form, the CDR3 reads TGTGCCAGCAGTGTCCAGGGGAGAAAGCAGCCCCAGCATTTT.